Given below is one T cell receptor (beta chain) in context. Produced via immunoSEQ multiplex PCR; TCRdb's table is partial and in-frame only. The table shows 300,000 to 450,000 clones, with 81% occurring only once. This entry is derived from a study of blood T cell repertoires in COVID-19. The CDR3 runs to 16 residues. Germline V gene sequence: CDR1 SGHDN, CDR2 FVKESK. V lost 1 base and J lost 4; bases outside the gene matches: 8. The chain couples TRBV14 to TRBJ2-7; 9 bases fit TRBD1. Material: peripheral blood. The receptor was isolated from a human donor with acute or convalescent COVID-19. The donor label of this sample is uncertain. The CDR3, as DNA: TGTGCCAGCAGCCAAGCACAGGGGGCCATGGTGTACGAGCAGTACTTC. Protein product: CASSQAQGAMVYEQYF.